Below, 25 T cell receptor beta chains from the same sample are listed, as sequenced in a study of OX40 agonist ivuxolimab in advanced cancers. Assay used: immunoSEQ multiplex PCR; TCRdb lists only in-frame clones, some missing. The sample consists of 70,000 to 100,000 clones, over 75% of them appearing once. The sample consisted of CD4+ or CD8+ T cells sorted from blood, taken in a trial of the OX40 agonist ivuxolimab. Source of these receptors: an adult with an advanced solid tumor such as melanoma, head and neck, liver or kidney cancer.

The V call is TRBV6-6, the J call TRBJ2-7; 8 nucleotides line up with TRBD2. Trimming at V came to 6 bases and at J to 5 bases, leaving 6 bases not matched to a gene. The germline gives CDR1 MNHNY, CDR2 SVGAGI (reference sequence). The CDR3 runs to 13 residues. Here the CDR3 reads CASRSGGTDEQYF. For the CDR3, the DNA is TGTGCCAGCAGGTCGGGGGGGACGGACGAGCAGTACTTC.

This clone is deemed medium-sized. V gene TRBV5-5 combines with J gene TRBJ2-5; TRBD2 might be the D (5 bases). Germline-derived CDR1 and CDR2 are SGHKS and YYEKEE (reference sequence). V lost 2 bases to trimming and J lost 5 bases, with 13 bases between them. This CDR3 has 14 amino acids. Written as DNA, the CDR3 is TGTGCCAGCAGCTTTGGTGAGGGCCCGGAGACCCAGTACTTC. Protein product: CASSFGEGPETQYF.

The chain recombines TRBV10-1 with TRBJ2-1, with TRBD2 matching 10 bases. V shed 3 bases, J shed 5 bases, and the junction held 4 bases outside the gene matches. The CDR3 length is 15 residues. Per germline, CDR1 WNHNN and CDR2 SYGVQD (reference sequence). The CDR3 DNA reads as TGCGCCAGCAGTGATATAGCGGGAGGCCACAATGAGCAGTTCTTC. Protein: CASSDIAGGHNEQFF.

The CDR3 nucleotides read TGTGCCAGCAGCTTGGGACAGGGGGCCGGAAACACCATATATTTT. This sequence encodes CASSLGQGAGNTIYF. The rearrangement joins TRBV5-5 to TRBJ1-3; 10 nucleotides agree with TRBD1. The J segment lost 4 bases and the V segment lost 0 bases, leaving 1 base of the junction unmatched. The germline CDR1 and CDR2 sequences are SGHKS and YYEKEE (reference sequence). The CDR3 is 15 amino acids.

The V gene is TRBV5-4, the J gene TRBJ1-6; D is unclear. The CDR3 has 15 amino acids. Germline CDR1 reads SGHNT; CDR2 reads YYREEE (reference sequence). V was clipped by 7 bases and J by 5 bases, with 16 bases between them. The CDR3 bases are TGTGCCAGCTTTAGGACGGGGATAAATAATTCACCCCTCCACTTT. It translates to CASFRTGINNSPLHF. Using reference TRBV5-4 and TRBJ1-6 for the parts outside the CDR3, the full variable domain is ETGVTQSPTHLIKTRGQQVTLRCSSQSGHNTVSWYQQALGQGPQFIFQYYREEENGRGNFPPRFSGLQFPNYSSELNVNALELDDSALYLCASFRTGINNSPLHFGNGTRLTVT.

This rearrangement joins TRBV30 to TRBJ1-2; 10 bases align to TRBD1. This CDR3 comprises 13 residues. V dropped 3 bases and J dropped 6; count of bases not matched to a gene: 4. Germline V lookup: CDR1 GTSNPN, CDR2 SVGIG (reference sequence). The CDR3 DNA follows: TGTGCCTGGAGCTCCGGGACAGGGGATGGCTACACCTTC. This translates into CAWSSGTGDGYTF.

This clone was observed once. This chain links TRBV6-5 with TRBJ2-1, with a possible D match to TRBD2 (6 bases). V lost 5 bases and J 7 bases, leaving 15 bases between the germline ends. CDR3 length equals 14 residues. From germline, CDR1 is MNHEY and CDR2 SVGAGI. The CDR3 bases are TGTGCCAGCAGTCGGGACTCCCTTAGAAATGAGCAGTTCTTC. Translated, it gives CASSRDSLRNEQFF.

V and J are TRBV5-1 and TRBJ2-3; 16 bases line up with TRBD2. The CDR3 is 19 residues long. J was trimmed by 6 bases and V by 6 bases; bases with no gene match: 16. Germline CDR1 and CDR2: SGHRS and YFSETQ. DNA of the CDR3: TGCGCCAGCATGAGAACGAGGGGACTAGCGGGAGGGGTTCAGGATACGCAGTATTTT. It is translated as CASMRTRGLAGGVQDTQYF.

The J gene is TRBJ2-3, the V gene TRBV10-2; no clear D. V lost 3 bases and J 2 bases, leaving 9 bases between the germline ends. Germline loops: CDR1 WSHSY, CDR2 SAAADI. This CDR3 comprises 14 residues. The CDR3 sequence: CASSDGKITDTQYF. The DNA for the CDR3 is TGCGCCAGCAGTGACGGAAAAATCACAGATACGCAGTATTTT.

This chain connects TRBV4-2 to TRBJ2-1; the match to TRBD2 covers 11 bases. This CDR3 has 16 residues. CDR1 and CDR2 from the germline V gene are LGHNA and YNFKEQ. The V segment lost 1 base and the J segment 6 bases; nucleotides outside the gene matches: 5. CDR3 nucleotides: TGTGCCAGCAGCCAAGGGACTAGCGGGCAGCTCAATGAGCAGTTCTTC. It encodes CASSQGTSGQLNEQFF.

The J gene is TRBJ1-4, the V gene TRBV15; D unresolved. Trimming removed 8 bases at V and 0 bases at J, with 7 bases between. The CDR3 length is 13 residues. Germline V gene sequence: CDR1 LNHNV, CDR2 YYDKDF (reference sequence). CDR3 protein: CATSSATNEKLFF. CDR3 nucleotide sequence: TGTGCCACCTCTTCCGCAACTAATGAAAAACTGTTTTTT.

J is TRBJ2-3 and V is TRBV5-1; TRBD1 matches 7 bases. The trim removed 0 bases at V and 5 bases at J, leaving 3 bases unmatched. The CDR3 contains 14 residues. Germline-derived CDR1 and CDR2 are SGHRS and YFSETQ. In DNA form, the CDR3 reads TGCGCCAGCAGCTTGGACAGGGGAAGAGATACGCAGTATTTT. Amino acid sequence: CASSLDRGRDTQYF.

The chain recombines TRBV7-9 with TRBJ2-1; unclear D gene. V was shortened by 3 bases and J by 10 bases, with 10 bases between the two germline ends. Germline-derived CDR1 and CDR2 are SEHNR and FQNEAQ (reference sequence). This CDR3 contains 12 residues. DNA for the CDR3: TGTGCCAGCAGCTTCACTAATCTAGAGCAGTTCTTC. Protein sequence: CASSFTNLEQFF.

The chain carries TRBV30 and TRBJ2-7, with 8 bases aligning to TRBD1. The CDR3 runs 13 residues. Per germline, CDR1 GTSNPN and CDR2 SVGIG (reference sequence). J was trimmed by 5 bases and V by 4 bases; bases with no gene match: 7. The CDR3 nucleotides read TGTGCCTGGAAGGGGACAGGCTTCCACGAGCAGTACTTC. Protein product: CAWKGTGFHEQYF.

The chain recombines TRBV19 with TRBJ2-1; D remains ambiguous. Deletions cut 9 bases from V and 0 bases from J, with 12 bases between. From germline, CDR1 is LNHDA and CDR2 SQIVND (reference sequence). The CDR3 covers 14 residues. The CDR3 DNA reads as TGTGCCAGCCATACAGCAAGCTCCTACAATGAGCAGTTCTTC. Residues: CASHTASSYNEQFF.

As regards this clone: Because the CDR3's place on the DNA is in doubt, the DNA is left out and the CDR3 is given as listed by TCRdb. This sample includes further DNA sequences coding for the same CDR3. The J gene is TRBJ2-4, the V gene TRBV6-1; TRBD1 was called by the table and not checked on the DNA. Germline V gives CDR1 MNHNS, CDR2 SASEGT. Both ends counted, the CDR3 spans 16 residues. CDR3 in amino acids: CASSDSWGQGINIQYF.

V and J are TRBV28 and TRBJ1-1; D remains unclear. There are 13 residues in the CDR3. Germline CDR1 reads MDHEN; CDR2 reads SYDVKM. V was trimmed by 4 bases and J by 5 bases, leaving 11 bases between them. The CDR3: CASSSPGKTEAFF. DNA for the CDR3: TGTGCCAGCAGTTCTCCAGGCAAGACTGAAGCTTTCTTT.

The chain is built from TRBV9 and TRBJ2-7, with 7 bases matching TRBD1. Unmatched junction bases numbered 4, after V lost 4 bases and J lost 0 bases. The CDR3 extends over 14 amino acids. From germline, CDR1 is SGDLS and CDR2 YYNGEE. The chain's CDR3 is CASSPQGLSYEQYF. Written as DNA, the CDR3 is TGTGCCAGCAGCCCACAGGGGCTCTCCTACGAGCAGTACTTC.

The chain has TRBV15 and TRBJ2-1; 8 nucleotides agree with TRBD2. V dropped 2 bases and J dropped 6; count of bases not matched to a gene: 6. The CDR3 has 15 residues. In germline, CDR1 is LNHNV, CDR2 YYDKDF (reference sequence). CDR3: CATSRPGTSSNEQFF. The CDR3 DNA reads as TGTGCCACCAGCAGACCCGGGACTAGTAGCAATGAGCAGTTCTTC.

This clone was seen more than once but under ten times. CDR3 sequence reads: CSVPRGLAGNTGELFF. In nucleotides, the CDR3 is TGCAGCGTTCCGCGAGGACTAGCGGGAAACACCGGGGAGCTGTTTTTT. The V and J genes are TRBV29-1 and TRBJ2-2, with TRBD2 matching 12 bases. There are 16 residues in the CDR3. V dropped 5 bases and J dropped 2; count of bases not matched to a gene: 6. The germline V gene encodes CDR1 SQVTM and CDR2 ANQGSEA.

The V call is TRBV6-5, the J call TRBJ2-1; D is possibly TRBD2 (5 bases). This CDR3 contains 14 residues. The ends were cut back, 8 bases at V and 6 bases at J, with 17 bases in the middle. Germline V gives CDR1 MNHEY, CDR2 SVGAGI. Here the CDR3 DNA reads TGTGCCAGCGGGAATGGGGTAGAGGGCAATGAGCAGTTCTTC. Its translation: CASGNGVEGNEQFF.

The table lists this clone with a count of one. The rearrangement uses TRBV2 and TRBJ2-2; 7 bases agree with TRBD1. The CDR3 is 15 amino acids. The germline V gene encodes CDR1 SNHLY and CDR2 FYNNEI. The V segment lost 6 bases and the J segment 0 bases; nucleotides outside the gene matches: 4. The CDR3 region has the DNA TGTGCCAGCAGCGGGGACAGCTCGAACACCGGGGAGCTGTTTTTT. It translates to CASSGDSSNTGELFF.

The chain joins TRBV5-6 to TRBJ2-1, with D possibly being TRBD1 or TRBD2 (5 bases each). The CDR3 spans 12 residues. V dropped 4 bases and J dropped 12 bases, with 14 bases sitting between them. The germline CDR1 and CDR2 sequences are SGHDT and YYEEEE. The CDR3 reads CASSRVLGAQFF. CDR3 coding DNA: TGTGCCAGCAGCCGAGTACTAGGGGCGCAGTTCTTC.

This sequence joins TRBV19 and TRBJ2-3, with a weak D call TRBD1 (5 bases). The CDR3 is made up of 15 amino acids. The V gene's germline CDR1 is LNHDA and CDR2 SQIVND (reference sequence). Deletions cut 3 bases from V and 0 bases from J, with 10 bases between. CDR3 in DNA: TGTGCCAGTAGTATGGGCAGGGCTAGCACAGATACGCAGTATTTT. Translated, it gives CASSMGRASTDTQYF.

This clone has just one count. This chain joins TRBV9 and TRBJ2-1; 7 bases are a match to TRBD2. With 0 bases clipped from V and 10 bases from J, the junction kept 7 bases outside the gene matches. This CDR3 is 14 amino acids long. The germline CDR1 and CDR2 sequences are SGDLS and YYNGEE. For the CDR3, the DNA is TGTGCCAGCAGCGTAGTTGGAGGCGGGGGAGAGCAGTTCTTC. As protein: CASSVVGGGGEQFF.